This T cell receptor (beta chain) was sequenced during a study of blood T cell repertoires in COVID-19. Study in general: PBMCs, B-cell-depleted T cells, or T cells were the source of the cDNA or gDNA that made up the material.

Participant-reported clinical history was the basis for cohort assignment. From germline, CDR1 is SGHKS and CDR2 YYEKEE (reference sequence). The trim removed 0 bases at V and 3 bases at J, leaving 9 bases unmatched. The CDR3 runs to 16 residues. Sequenced by immunoSEQ multiplex PCR; TCRdb stores in-frame clones only, minus some. The sample carries around 300,000 clones, around nine tenths recorded once. V usage is TRBV5-5 and J usage is TRBJ2-7; 7 positions agree with TRBD1. Sequences were obtained from PBMCs or T cells enriched from blood (not recorded which). The sequence derives from an older woman in a cohort exposed to, infected with or recovered from COVID-19 (not recorded which). The DNA of the CDR3 is TGTGCCAGCAGCTTGGTCCCAACGGGACAGATCTACGAGCAGTACTTC. The encoded protein is CASSLVPTGQIYEQYF. The whole variable domain, remainder taken from reference TRBV5-5 and TRBJ2-7, is DAGVTQSPTHLIKTRGQQVTLRCSPISGHKSVSWYQQVLGQGPQFIFQYYEKEERGRGNFPDRFSARQFPNYSSELNVNALLLGDSALYLCASSLVPTGQIYEQYFGPGTRLTVT.